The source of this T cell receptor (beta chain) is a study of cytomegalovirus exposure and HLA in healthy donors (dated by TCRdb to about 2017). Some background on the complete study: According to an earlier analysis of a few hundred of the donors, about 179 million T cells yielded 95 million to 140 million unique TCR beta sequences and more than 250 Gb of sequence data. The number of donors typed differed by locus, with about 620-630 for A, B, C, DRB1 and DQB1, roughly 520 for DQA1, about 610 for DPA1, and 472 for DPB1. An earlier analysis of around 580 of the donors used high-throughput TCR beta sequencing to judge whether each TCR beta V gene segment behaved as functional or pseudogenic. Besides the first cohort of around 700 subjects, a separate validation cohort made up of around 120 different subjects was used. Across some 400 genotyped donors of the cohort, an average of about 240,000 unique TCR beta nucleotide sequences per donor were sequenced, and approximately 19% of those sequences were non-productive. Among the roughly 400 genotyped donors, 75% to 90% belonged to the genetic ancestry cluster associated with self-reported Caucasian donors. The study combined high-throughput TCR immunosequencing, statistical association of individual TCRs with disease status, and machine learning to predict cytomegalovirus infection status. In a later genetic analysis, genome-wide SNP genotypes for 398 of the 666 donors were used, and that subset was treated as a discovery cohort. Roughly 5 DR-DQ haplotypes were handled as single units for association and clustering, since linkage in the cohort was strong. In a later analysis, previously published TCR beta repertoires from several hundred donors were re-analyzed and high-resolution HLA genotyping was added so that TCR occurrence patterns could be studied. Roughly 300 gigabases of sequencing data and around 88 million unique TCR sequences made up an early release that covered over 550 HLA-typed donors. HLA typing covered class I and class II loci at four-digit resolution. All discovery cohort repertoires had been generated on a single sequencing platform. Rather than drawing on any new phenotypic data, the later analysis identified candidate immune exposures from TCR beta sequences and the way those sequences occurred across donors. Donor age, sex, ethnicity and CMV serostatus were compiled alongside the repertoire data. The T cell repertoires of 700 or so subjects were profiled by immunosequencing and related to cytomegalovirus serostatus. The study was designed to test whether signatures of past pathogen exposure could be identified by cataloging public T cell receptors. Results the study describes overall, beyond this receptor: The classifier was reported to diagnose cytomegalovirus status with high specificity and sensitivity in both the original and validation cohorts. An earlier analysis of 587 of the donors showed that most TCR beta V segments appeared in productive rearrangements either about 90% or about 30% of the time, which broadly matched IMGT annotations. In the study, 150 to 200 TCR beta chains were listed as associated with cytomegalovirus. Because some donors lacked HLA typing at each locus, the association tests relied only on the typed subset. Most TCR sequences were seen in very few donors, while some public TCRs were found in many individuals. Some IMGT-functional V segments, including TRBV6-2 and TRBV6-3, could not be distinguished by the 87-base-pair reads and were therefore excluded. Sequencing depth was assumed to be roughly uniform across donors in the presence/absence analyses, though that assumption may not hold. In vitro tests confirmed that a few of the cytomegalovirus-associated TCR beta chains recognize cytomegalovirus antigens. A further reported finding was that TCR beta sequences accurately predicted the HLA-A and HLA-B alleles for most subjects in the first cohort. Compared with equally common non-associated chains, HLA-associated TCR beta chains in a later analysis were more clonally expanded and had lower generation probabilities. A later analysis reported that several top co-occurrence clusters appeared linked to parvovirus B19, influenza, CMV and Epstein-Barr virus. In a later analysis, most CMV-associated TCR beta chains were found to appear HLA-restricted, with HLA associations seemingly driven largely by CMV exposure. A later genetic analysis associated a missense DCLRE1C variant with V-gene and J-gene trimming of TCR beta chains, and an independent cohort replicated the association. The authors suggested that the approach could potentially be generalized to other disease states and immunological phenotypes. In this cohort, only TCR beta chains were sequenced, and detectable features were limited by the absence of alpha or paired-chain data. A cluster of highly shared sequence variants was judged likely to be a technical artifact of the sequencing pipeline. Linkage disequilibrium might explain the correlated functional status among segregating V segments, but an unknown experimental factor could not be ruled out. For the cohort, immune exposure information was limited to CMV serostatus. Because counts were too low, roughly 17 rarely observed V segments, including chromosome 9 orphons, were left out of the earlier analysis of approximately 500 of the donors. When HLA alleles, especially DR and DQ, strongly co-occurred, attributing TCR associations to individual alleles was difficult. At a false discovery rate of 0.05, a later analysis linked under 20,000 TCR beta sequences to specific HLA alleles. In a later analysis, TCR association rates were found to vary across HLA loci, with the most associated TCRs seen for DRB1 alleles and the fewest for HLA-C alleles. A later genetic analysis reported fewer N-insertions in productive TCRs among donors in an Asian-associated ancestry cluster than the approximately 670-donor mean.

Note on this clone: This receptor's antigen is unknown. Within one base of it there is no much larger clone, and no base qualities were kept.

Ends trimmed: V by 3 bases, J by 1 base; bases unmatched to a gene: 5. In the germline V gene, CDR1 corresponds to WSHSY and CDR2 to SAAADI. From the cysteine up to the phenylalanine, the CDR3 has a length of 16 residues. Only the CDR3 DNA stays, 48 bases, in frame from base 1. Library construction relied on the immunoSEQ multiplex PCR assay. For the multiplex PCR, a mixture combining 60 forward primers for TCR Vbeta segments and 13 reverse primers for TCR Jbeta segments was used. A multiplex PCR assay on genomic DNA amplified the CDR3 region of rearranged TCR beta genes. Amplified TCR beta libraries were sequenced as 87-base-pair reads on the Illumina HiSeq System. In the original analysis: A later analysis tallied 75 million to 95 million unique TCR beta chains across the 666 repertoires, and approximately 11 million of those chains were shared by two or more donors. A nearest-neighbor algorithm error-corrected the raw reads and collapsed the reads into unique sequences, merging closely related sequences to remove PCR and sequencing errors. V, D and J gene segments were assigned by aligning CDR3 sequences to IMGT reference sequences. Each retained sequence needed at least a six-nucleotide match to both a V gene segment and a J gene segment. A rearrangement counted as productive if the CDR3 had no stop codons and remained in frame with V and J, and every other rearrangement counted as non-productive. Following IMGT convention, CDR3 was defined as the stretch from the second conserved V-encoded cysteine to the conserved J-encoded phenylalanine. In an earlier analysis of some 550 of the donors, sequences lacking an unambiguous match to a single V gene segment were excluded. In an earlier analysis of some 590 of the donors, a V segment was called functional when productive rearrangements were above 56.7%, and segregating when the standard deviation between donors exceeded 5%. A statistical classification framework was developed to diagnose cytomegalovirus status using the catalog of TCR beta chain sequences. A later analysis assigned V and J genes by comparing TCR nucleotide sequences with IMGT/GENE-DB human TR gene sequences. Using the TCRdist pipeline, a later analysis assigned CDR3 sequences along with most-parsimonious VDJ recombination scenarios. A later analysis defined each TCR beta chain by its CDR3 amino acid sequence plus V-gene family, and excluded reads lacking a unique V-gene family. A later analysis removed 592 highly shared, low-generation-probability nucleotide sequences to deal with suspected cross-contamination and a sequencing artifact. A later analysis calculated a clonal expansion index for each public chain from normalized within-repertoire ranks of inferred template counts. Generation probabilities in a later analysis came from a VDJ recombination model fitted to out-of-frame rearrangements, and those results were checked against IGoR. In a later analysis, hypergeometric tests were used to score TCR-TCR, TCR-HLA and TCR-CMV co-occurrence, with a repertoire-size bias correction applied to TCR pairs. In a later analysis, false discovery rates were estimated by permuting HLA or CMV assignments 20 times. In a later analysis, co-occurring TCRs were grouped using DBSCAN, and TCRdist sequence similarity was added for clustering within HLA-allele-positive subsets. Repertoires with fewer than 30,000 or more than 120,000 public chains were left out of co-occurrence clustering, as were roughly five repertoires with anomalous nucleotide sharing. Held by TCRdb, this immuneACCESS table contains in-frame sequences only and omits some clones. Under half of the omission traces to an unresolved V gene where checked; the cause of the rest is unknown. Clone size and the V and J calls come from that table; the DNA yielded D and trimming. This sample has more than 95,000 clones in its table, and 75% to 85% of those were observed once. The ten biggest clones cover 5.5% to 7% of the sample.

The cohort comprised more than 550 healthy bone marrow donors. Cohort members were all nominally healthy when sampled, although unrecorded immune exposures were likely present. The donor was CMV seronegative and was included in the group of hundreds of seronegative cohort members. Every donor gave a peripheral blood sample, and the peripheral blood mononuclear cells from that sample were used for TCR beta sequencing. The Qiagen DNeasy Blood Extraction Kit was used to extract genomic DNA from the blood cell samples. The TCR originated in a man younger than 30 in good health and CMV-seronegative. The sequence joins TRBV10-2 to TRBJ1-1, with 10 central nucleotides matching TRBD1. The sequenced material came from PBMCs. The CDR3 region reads CASSDGTGDPNTEAFF. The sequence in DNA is TGCGCCAGCAGTGACGGGACAGGGGACCCGAACACTGAAGCTTTCTTT.